The T cell receptor (beta chain) described here comes from a study of blood T cells in healthy people across ages. In germline, CDR1 is DFQATT, CDR2 SNEGSKA (reference sequence). The CDR3 loop spans 16 amino acids. Primed by a sample-barcoded 5' primer and a J-beta primer mix, a second PCR proceeded for about 7 to 11 cycles. TCRdb recomputed calls from the 5' RACE reads with MiXCR, one row per CDR3 protein. The table shows 540,000 or so distinct CDR3 sequences, with about 25% occurring only once. The sample consisted of blood. The chain employs TRBV20-1 and TRBJ2-5; 11 positions agree with TRBD1. The closer fit of TRBJ2-1 to the DNA end suggests the J call may be wrong. The TCR was taken from a woman between 65 and 79 years old in good health. Written as DNA, the CDR3 is TGCAGTGCCGGACAGGGGGCGATAAAGAGTAGGAATGAGCAGTTCTTC. Translating it yields CSAGQGAIKSRNEQFF.